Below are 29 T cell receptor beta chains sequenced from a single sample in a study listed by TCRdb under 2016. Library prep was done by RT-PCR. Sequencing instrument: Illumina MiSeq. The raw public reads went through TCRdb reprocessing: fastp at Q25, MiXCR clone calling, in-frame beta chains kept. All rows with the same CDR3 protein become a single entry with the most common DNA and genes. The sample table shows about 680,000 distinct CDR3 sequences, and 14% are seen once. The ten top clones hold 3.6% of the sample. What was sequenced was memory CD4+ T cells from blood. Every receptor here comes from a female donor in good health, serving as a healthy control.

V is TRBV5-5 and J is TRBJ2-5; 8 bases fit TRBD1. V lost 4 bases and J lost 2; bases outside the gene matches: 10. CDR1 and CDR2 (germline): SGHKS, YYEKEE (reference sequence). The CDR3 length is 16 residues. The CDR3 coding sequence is TGTGCCAGCAGCCCGAACAGGGGGTCGTTTCAAGAGACCCAGTACTTC. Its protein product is CASSPNRGSFQETQYF.

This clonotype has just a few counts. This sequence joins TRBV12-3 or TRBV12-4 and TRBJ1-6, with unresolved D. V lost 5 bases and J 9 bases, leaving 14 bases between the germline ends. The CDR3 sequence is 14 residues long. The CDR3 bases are TGTGCCAGCAGTCAGACCGAGCGACGTTCACCCCTCCACTTT. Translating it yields CASSQTERRSPLHF.

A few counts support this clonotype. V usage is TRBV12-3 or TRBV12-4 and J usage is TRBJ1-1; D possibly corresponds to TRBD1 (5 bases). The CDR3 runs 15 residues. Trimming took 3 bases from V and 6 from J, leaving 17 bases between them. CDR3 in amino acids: CASSFAGPIPSEAFF. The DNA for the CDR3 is TGTGCCAGCAGTTTCGCGGGACCAATCCCCTCTGAAGCTTTCTTT.

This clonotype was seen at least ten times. CDR3: CASSSGTYNSPLHF. Written as DNA, the CDR3 is TGTGCCAGCAGCTCCGGGACGTATAATTCACCCCTCCACTTT. The V call is TRBV27, the J call TRBJ1-6; TRBD1 might be the D (5 bases). Germline CDR1 and CDR2: MNHEY and SMNVEV (reference sequence). The CDR3 is 14 residues long. V was shortened by 6 bases and J by 4 bases, with 10 bases between the two germline ends.

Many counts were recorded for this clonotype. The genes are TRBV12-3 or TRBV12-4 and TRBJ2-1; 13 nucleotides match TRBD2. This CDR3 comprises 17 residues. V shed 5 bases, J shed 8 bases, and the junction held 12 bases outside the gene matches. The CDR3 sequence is CASSPGTSGVLFDEQFF. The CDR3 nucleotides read TGTGCCAGCAGTCCCGGGACTAGCGGGGTGCTTTTTGATGAGCAGTTCTTC.

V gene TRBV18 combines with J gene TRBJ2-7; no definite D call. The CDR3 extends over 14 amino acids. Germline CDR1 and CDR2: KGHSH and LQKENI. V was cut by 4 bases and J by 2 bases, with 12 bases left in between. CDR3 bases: TGTGCCAGCTCACTATACGGATTTACCTACGAGCAGTACTTC. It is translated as CASSLYGFTYEQYF.

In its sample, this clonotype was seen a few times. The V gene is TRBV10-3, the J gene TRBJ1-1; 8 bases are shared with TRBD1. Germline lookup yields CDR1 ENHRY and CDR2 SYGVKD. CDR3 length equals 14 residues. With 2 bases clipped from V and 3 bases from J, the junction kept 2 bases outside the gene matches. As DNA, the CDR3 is TGTGCCATCAGTGAGACAGGGGGGGACACTGAAGCTTTCTTT. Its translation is CAISETGGDTEAFF.

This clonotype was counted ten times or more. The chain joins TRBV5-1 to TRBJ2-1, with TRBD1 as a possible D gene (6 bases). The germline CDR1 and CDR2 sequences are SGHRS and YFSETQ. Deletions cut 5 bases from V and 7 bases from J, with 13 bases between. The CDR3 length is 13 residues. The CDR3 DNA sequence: TGCGCCAGCAGGGTACCAGGGGCTAATGAGCAGTTCTTC. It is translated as CASRVPGANEQFF.

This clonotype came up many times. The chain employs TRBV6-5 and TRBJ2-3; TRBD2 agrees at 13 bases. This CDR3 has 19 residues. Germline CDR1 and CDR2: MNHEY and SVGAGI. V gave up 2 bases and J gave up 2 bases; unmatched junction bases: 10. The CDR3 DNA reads TGTGCCAGCAGTTACGCCTCACTAGCGGGAGGGCCGATCACAGATACGCAGTATTTT. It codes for CASSYASLAGGPITDTQYF.

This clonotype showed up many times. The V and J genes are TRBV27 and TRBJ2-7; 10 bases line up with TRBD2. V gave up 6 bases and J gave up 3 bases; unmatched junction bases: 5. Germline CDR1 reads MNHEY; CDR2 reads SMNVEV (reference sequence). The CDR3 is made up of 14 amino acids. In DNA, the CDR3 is TGTGCCAGCAGGGGAATAGCGGGAGGCTACGAGCAGTACTTC. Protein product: CASRGIAGGYEQYF.

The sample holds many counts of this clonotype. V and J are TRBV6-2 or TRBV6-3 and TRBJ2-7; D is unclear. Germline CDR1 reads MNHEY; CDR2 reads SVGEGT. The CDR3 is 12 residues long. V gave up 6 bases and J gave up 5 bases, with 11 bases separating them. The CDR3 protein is CASSYPSDEQYF. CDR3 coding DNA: TGTGCCAGCAGCTACCCCTCGGACGAGCAGTACTTC.

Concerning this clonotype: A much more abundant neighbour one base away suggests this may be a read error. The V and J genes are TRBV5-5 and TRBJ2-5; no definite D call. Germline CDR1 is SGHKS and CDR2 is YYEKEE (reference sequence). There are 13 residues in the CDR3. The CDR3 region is CTSSFTDGETQYF. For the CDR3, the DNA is TGTACCAGCAGCTTCACGGACGGGGAGACCCAGTACTTC.

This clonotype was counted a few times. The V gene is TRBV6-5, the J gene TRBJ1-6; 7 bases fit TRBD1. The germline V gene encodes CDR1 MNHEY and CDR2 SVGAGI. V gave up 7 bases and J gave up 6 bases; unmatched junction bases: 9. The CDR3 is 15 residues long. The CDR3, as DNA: TGTGCCAGCACCACTAGCGGGACAGTTAATTCACCCCTCCACTTT. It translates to CASTTSGTVNSPLHF.

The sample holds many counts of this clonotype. CDR3 region: CASSLGSGYGYTF. The DNA for the CDR3 is TGTGCCAGCAGTTTAGGGTCGGGCTATGGCTACACCTTC. The genes are TRBV12-3 or TRBV12-4 and TRBJ1-2; D is ambiguous. This CDR3 region has 13 residues. V lost 1 base and J 4 bases, leaving 7 bases between the germline ends.

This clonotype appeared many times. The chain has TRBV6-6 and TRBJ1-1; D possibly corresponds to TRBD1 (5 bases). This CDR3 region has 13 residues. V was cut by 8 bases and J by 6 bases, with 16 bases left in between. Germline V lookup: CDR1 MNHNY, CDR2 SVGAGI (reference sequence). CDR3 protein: CASCQGGVAEAFF. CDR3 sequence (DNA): TGTGCCAGCTGCCAGGGCGGTGTGGCTGAAGCTTTCTTT.

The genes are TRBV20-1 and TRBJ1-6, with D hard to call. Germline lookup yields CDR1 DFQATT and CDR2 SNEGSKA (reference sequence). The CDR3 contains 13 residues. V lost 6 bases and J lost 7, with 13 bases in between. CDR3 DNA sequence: TGCAGTGCCAGCAGCTTATTGAATTCACCCCTCCACTTT. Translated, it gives CSASSLLNSPLHF.

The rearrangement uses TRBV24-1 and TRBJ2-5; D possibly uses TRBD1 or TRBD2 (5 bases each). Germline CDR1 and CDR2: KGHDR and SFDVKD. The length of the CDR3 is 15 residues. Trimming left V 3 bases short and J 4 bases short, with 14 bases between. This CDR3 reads CATSDVGTVGETQYF. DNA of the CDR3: TGTGCCACCAGTGATGTCGGGACGGTCGGAGAGACCCAGTACTTC.

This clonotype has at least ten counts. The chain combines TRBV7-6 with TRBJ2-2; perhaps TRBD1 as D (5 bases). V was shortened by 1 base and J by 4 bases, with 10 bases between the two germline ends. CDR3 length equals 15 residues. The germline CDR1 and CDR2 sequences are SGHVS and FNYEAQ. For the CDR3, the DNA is TGTGCCAGCAGCTTAGGTGCAGGGATCACCGGGGAGCTGTTTTTT. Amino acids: CASSLGAGITGELFF.

The CDR3 region has the DNA TGTGCCAGCACCGGGGAAGTTTCGGGAAGCTCCTACGAGCAGTACTTC. Amino acid sequence: CASTGEVSGSSYEQYF. V and J are TRBV28 and TRBJ2-7, with D perhaps matching TRBD2 (5 bases). There are 16 residues in the CDR3. Trimming removed 7 bases at V and 0 bases at J, with 19 bases between. The V gene's germline CDR1 is MDHEN and CDR2 SYDVKM. The entire variable domain, with the rest obtained from reference TRBV28 and TRBJ2-7, is as follows: DVKVTQSSRYLVKRTGEKVFLECVQDMDHENMFWYRQDPGLGLRLIYFSYDVKMKEKGDIPEGYSVSREKKERFSLILESASTNQTSMYLCASTGEVSGSSYEQYFGPGTRLTVT.

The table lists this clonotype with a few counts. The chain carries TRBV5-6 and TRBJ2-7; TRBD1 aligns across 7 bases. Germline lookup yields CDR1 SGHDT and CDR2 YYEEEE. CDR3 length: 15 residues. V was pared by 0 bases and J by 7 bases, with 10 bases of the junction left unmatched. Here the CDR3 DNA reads TGTGCCAGCAGCTTGGGGTACAGGGGAGTAGGGGAGCAGTACTTC. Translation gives CASSLGYRGVGEQYF.

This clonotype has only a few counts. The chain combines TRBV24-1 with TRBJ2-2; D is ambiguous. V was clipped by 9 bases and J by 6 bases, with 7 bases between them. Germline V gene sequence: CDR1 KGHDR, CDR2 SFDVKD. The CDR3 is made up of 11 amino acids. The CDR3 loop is CATGGAGELFF. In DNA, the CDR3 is TGTGCCACCGGTGGTGCCGGGGAGCTGTTTTTT.

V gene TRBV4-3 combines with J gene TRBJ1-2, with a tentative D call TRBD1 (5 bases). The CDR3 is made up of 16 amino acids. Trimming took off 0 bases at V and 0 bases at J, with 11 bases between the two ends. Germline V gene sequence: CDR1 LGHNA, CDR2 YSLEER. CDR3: CASSQDGARSNYGYTF. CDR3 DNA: TGCGCCAGCAGCCAAGATGGGGCCAGATCTAACTATGGCTACACCTTC.

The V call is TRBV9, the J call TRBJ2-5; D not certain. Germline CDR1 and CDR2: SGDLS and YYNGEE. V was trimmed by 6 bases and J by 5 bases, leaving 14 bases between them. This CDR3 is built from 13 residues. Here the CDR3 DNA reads TGTGCCAGCAACTCGGGCCATCAGGAGACCCAGTACTTC. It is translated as CASNSGHQETQYF.

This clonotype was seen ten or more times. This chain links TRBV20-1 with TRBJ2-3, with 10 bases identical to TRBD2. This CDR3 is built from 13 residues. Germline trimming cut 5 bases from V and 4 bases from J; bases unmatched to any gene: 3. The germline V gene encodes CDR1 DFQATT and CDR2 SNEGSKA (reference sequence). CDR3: CSASGTSADTQYF. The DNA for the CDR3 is TGCAGTGCTTCCGGGACTAGCGCAGATACGCAGTATTTT.

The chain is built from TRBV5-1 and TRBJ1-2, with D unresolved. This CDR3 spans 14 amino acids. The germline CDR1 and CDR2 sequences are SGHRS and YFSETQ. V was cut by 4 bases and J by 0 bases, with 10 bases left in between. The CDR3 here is CASSADFTNYGYTF. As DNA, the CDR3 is TGCGCCAGCAGCGCGGACTTCACTAACTATGGCTACACCTTC.

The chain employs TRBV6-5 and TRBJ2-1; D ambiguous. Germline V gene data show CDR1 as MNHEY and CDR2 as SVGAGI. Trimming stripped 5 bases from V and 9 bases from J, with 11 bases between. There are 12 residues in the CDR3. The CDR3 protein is CASSRAVGEQFF. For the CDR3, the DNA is TGTGCCAGCAGTAGGGCAGTGGGTGAGCAGTTCTTC.

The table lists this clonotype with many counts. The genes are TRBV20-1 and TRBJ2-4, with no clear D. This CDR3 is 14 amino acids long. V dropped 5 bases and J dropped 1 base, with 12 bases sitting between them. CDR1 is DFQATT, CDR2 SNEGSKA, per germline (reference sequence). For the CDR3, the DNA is TGCAGTGCTTTTGACATCCAGGCCAAAAACATTCAGTACTTC. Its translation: CSAFDIQAKNIQYF.

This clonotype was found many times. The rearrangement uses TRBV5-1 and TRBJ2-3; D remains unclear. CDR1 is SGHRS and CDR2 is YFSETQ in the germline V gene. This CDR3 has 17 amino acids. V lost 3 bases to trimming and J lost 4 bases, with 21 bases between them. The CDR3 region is CASSSDVGSFGADTQYF. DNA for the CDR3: TGCGCCAGCAGCTCCGACGTTGGATCCTTTGGGGCAGATACGCAGTATTTT.

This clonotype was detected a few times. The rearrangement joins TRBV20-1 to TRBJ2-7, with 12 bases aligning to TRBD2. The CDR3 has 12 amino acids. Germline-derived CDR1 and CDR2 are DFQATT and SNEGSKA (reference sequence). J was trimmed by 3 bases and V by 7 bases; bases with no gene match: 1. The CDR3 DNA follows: TGCAGTGTGACTAGCGGGGGCTACGAGCAGTACTTC. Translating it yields CSVTSGGYEQYF.